The text below deals with one T cell receptor (beta chain). As yet, its antigen is unknown. CDR3 length equals 12 residues. Trimming removed 3 bases from V and 3 bases from J, with 3 bases in between. Per sample, a minimum of 6 million PBMCs were isolated. Total RNA, at least 6 micrograms per sample, was extracted from PBMCs. Through a sample-barcoded 5' primer and a J-beta primer mix, a second PCR was run for roughly 6 to 11 cycles. Using its own MiXCR run on the 5' RACE reads, TCRdb lists one record per CDR3 protein. Seen here are about 630,000 distinct CDR3 sequences, under 25% observed once, and the top ten hold 3.5% to 4%. This record comes from a study of blood T cells in healthy people across ages. Study background: Capture via template switching afforded approximately one barcoded beta molecule per two T cells.

The study's findings and limits: Comparison with aged donors showed that long-lived donors had more naive CD4+ cells and higher diversity.

The material sequenced was blood. This rearrangement joins TRBV12-3 or TRBV12-4 to TRBJ1-3; D is unclear. This sequence was found in a man in his sixties or seventies in good health. The DNA of the CDR3 is TGTGCCAGCAGTTTCTATGGAAACACCATATATTTT. Translating gives CASSFYGNTIYF.